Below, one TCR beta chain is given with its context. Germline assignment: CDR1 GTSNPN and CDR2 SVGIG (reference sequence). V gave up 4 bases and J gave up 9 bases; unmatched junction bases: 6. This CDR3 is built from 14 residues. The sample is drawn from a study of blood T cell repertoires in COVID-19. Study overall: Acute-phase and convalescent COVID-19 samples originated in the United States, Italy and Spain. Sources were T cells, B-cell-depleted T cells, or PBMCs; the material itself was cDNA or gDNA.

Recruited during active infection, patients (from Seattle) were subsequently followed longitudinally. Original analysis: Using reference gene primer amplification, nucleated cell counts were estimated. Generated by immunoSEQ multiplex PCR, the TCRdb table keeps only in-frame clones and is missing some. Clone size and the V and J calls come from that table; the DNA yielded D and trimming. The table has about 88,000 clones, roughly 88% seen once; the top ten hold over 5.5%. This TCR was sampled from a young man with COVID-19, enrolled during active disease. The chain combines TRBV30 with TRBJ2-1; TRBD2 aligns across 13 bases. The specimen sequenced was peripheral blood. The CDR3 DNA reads TGTGCCTGGAAGGGGACTAGCGGGATTGCTGAGCAGTTCTTC. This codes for CAWKGTSGIAEQFF.